The 16 T cell receptor beta chains below come from one sample, sequenced in a study of CD8 T cells in ankylosing spondylitis. Study results and limitations: One TCR beta motif, made up of roughly eight highly homologous variants, appeared characteristic of ankylosing spondylitis blood.

TCRdb recomputed calls from the 5' RACE reads with MiXCR, one row per CDR3 protein. The sample shows 450,000 or so distinct CDR3 sequences, 25% to 30% of them seen only once. The antigens of these receptors remain unknown. Input material: blood, either unsorted or a sorted T cell fraction (not recorded which). The receptors were gathered from a male donor with ankylosing spondylitis.

This clonotype was counted many times. This chain connects TRBV7-9 to TRBJ2-3; weak D call: TRBD2 (6 bases). The CDR3 has 11 residues. The germline CDR1 and CDR2 sequences are SEHNR and FQNEAQ (reference sequence). Deletions cut 5 bases from V and 8 bases from J, with 8 bases between. The CDR3 coding sequence is TGTGCCAGCAGCAAAGCGGGTACGCAGTATTTT. Protein sequence: CASSKAGTQYF.

CDR3 protein: CASSPRTRSGDTQYF. The CDR3 DNA follows: TGTGCCAGCAGCCCGCGGACTAGATCGGGAGATACGCAGTATTTT. V is TRBV4-2 and J is TRBJ2-3, with TRBD2 matching 7 bases. The ends lost 4 bases at V and 5 bases at J; junction bases unmatched: 9. The CDR3 totals 15 residues. In germline, CDR1 is LGHNA, CDR2 YNFKEQ.

The chain combines TRBV7-6 with TRBJ2-4; D perhaps matches TRBD1 (6 bases). The CDR3 has 12 residues. Between the trimmed V and J ends, which lost 2 bases and 8 bases, there was a span of 7 bases. The germline CDR1 and CDR2 sequences are SGHVS and FNYEAQ. DNA for the CDR3: TGTGCCAGCAGCTTAAAGGGGGACATTCAGTACTTC. This codes for CASSLKGDIQYF. Looking up the rest from reference TRBV7-6 and TRBJ2-4 gives the full variable domain: GAGVSQSPRYKVTKRGQDVALRCDPISGHVSLYWYRQALGQGPEFLTYFNYEAQQDKSGLPNDRFSAERPEGSISTLTIQRTEQRDSAMYRCASSLKGDIQYFGAGTRLSVL.

This clonotype was detected a few times. This chain uses TRBV5-1 with TRBJ2-1; perhaps TRBD1 as D (6 bases). The V end lost 4 bases, the J end lost 10 bases, and 12 bases lay between the germline ends. Germline loops: CDR1 SGHRS, CDR2 YFSETQ. This CDR3 is built from 12 residues. The CDR3 coding sequence is TGCGCCAGCAGCGTCGACAGGTTCGAGCAGTTCTTC. Translation: CASSVDRFEQFF. Filled out from reference TRBV5-1 and TRBJ2-1, the complete variable domain reads KAGVTQTPRYLIKTRGQQVTLSCSPISGHRSVSWYQQTPGQGLQFLFEYFSETQRNKGNFPGRFSGRQFSNSRSEMNVSTLELGDSALYLCASSVDRFEQFFGPGTRLTVL.

This clonotype has a handful of counts. CDR3 loop: CASSARGSYEQYF. The CDR3 coding sequence is TGTGCCAGCAGTGCCAGGGGGTCCTACGAGCAGTACTTC. The chain links TRBV25-1 to TRBJ2-7, with 7 bases identical to TRBD1. The CDR3 runs 13 residues. The germline V gene has CDR1 MGHDK and CDR2 SYGVNS. Trimming at V came to 4 bases and at J to 1 base, leaving 1 base not matched to a gene.

This clonotype was counted a few times. The chain couples TRBV5-5 to TRBJ2-4; D is tentatively TRBD1 or TRBD2 (5 bases each). Trimming shortened V by 5 bases and J by 6 bases, and 18 bases separated the two germline ends. Germline V gene data show CDR1 as SGHKS and CDR2 as YYEKEE (reference sequence). CDR3 length equals 15 residues. CDR3 protein: CASRGDRGLANIQYF. The CDR3 coding sequence is TGTGCCAGCAGGGGGGATCGGGGATTAGCAAACATTCAGTACTTC.

This rearrangement joins TRBV15 to TRBJ1-5, with 9 bases that match TRBD1. The germline V gene has CDR1 LNHNV and CDR2 YYDKDF (reference sequence). V lost 1 base and J lost 4; bases outside the gene matches: 5. The CDR3 extends over 16 amino acids. CDR3 region: CATSRGTGVINQPQHF. DNA of the CDR3: TGTGCCACCAGCAGAGGGACAGGGGTCATTAATCAGCCCCAGCATTTT.

This sequence joins TRBV6-1 and TRBJ2-7; no definite D call. V was trimmed by 1 base and J by 0 bases, leaving 7 bases between them. The CDR3 contains 14 residues. Germline V gives CDR1 MNHNS, CDR2 SASEGT. The CDR3 DNA follows: TGTGCCAGCAGTGAAGGGCCGGTCTCCTACGAGCAGTACGTC. It translates to CASSEGPVSYEQYV.

In its sample, this clonotype was seen a few times. Relative to the germline gene, one junction end is altered; a read error may explain this. V is TRBV4-2 and J is TRBJ2-4; 15 bases fit TRBD2. The CDR3 consists of 17 residues. Germline V lookup: CDR1 LGHNA, CDR2 YNFKEQ. CDR3 DNA: TGTGCCAGCAGCCCTCAAGATTCAGGGACTAGCGGGAGGCCCCCCCACTTC. This translates into CASSPQDSGTSGRPPHF.

This sequence joins TRBV2 and TRBJ2-1; no clear D. V was clipped by 5 bases and J by 0 bases, with 5 bases between them. Germline-derived CDR1 and CDR2 are SNHLY and FYNNEI. The CDR3 runs 13 residues. In DNA form, the CDR3 reads TGTGCCAGCAGTACGAGCTCCTACAATGAGCAGTTCTTC. This codes for CASSTSSYNEQFF.

The gene calls are TRBV20-1 and TRBJ2-1; perhaps D is TRBD1 or TRBD2 (6 bases each). Germline CDR1 is DFQATT and CDR2 is SNEGSKA (reference sequence). The CDR3 extends over 16 amino acids. The V gene lost 6 bases and the J gene lost 8 bases, with 26 bases spanning the gap. CDR3 nucleotide sequence: TGCAGTGCCTTGCCCCTCTTGTTAGCGGAGGGGGATGAGCAGTTCTTC. Translation: CSALPLLLAEGDEQFF.

In its sample, this clonotype was seen a few times. The chain recombines TRBV24-1 with TRBJ2-5; TRBD1 matches 8 bases. The CDR3 has 15 amino acids. With 5 bases clipped from V and 2 bases from J, the junction kept 6 bases outside the gene matches. From germline, CDR1 is KGHDR and CDR2 SFDVKD. CDR3 protein: CATSGLDRGQETQYF. In DNA form, the CDR3 reads TGTGCCACCAGTGGTCTCGACAGGGGTCAAGAGACCCAGTACTTC.

This clonotype was seen a few times. The rearrangement uses TRBV5-1 and TRBJ2-4; D is possibly TRBD1 or TRBD2 (5 bases each). CDR1 is SGHRS, CDR2 YFSETQ, per germline. The V gene lost 1 base and the J gene lost 1 base, with 18 bases spanning the gap. This CDR3 spans 18 amino acids. CDR3 sequence: CASSLRGRTPGAKNIQYF. Here the CDR3 DNA reads TGCGCCAGCAGCTTGAGGGGCAGGACTCCGGGGGCCAAAAACATTCAGTACTTC.

The chain links TRBV20-1 to TRBJ2-7, with D perhaps assigned TRBD1 or TRBD2 (5 bases each). The CDR3 runs to 13 residues. Trimming pared 5 bases from V and 0 bases from J, leaving 11 bases between. Germline CDR1 is DFQATT and CDR2 is SNEGSKA (reference sequence). The CDR3 is CSAARDGSYEQYF. The CDR3 DNA reads TGCAGTGCTGCCCGGGACGGCTCCTACGAGCAGTACTTC.

V and J are TRBV29-1 and TRBJ1-2; TRBD1 aligns across 8 bases. The J segment lost 3 bases and the V segment lost 6 bases, leaving 9 bases of the junction unmatched. Germline V gene data show CDR1 as SQVTM and CDR2 as ANQGSEA. The CDR3 extends over 14 amino acids. CDR3 sequence: CSVAKLDRDYGYTF. In DNA form, the CDR3 reads TGCAGCGTGGCAAAATTGGACAGGGACTATGGCTACACCTTC.

This clonotype was recorded a few times. The chain carries TRBV15 and TRBJ2-1, with D unresolved. Germline CDR1 reads LNHNV; CDR2 reads YYDKDF (reference sequence). This CDR3 has 16 residues. V was shortened by 4 bases and J by 1 base, with 14 bases between the two germline ends. The CDR3 here is CATSKRIAVSYNEQFF. CDR3 sequence (DNA): TGTGCCACCAGCAAACGCATTGCGGTATCCTACAATGAGCAGTTCTTC.